Following are 9 T cell receptor beta chains from one sample sequenced in a study of shared clonotypes between healthy human individuals. Sequenced by immunoSEQ multiplex PCR; TCRdb stores in-frame clones only, minus some. This sample carries over 2 million clones, roughly 90% of them seen once, and the ten largest clones take approximately 0.41%. The sample consisted of naive CD4+ T cells from PBMCs. The subset: CD45RA+ positively selected. Receptors originate from a man aged 18-30 years in good health. Some clones in this sample may be carry-over from other donors' samples.

J is TRBJ2-5 and V is TRBV7-2; D unclear. Germline CDR1 is SGHTA and CDR2 is FQGNSA. V was trimmed by 2 bases and J by 4 bases, leaving 11 bases between them. The CDR3 runs to 14 residues. CDR3 bases: TGTGCCAGCAGCTTACGGGCAGTTATAGAGACCCAGTACTTC. Its translation: CASSLRAVIETQYF. The entire variable domain, with the rest obtained from reference TRBV7-2 and TRBJ2-5, is as follows: GAGVSQSPSNKVTEKGKDVELRCDPISGHTALYWYRQSLGQGLEFLIYFQGNSAPDKSGLPSDRFSAERTGGSVSTLTIQRTQQEDSAVYLCASSLRAVIETQYFGPGTRLLVL.

V is TRBV6-6 and J is TRBJ1-5, with D possibly matching TRBD1 (5 bases). Germline V gives CDR1 MNHNY, CDR2 SVGAGI (reference sequence). The CDR3 has 15 amino acids. The ends were cut back, 6 bases at V and 2 bases at J, with 14 bases in the middle. The CDR3 sequence: CASRGGGAGNQPQHF. CDR3 DNA sequence: TGTGCCAGCAGGGGGGGAGGGGCTGGCAATCAGCCCCAGCATTTT.

The CDR3 loop is CASSPSEWLNEQYF. Written as DNA, the CDR3 is TGTGCCAGCAGCCCCTCCGAGTGGCTGAACGAGCAGTACTTC. This sequence joins TRBV7-2 and TRBJ2-7; no reliable D call. The CDR3 has 14 residues. Trimming took 5 bases from V and 5 from J, leaving 16 bases between them. The germline V gene encodes CDR1 SGHTA and CDR2 FQGNSA.

This sequence joins TRBV11-2 and TRBJ2-7, with unresolved D. Trimming removed 4 bases from V and 1 base from J, with 11 bases in between. From germline, CDR1 is SGHAT and CDR2 FQNNGV. This CDR3 region has 14 residues. The CDR3 is CASSSGGSSYEQYF. Here the CDR3 DNA reads TGTGCCAGCAGCTCCGGCGGCTCGTCCTACGAGCAGTACTTC.

The chain joins TRBV11-2 to TRBJ2-7, with 7 positions matching TRBD2. The CDR3 has 15 amino acids. Unmatched junction bases numbered 6, after V lost 1 base and J lost 3 bases. Germline V gene data show CDR1 as SGHAT and CDR2 as FQNNGV. The CDR3 DNA reads TGTGCCAGCAGCTTAGGGGGACGGGGGGTCTACGAGCAGTACTTC. The encoded protein is CASSLGGRGVYEQYF.

The CDR3 loop is CASSLGGTSDTEAFF. The CDR3 DNA follows: TGCGCCAGCAGCTTGGGGGGGACGTCGGACACTGAAGCTTTCTTT. The chain uses TRBV5-1 and TRBJ1-1; TRBD1 is a possible D gene (5 bases). The CDR3 runs to 15 residues. The germline gives CDR1 SGHRS, CDR2 YFSETQ. The V end lost 0 bases, the J end lost 3 bases, and 12 bases lay between the germline ends.

The chain has TRBV5-1 and TRBJ1-2, with 8 bases identical to TRBD1. The V gene end was trimmed by 0 bases and the J gene end by 2 bases; junction bases not matched to a gene: 6. In germline, CDR1 is SGHRS, CDR2 YFSETQ. The CDR3 runs to 16 residues. CDR3 sequence reads: CASSLGMDRVNYGYTF. The CDR3 DNA sequence: TGCGCCAGCAGCTTGGGTATGGACAGGGTAAACTATGGCTACACCTTC.

The chain links TRBV6-5 to TRBJ1-2, with 12 bases lining up with TRBD1. This CDR3 is built from 15 residues. With 6 bases clipped from V and 4 bases from J, the junction kept 6 bases outside the gene matches. CDR1 and CDR2 (germline): MNHEY, SVGAGI. The CDR3 spells CASRIRDRGLYGYTF. CDR3 DNA: TGTGCCAGCAGGATCCGGGACAGGGGGCTCTATGGCTACACCTTC.

The V and J genes are TRBV2 and TRBJ1-2; maybe TRBD1 (6 bases). The germline V gene encodes CDR1 SNHLY and CDR2 FYNNEI. Deletions cut 3 bases from V and 4 bases from J, with 9 bases between. The CDR3 is 13 residues long. The CDR3 coding sequence is TGTGCCAGCAGTGACAGGGGAATCTATGGCTACACCTTC. Residues: CASSDRGIYGYTF.